A single sample is the source of the 19 T cell receptor beta chains below, sequenced in a study of blood T cell repertoires in COVID-19 (dated by TCRdb to about 2020). To prepare the library, the immunoSEQ multiplex PCR assay was applied. What TCRdb holds here is the immuneACCESS table cut down to in-frame rearrangements. Part of the clones is not present; checked against another copy, under half of the missing clones reflect an unresolved V gene, and the others are unexplained. This sample has hundreds of thousands of clones in its table, and 83% of those were observed once. The ten largest clonotypes hold 0.95% to 1.5% of the sample. Sequenced material: peripheral blood. All receptors derive from a woman in her 30s with COVID-19, enrolled during active disease.

As concerns this clone: The same CDR3 also results from other DNA sequences found in this sample. The V call is TRBV5-1, the J call TRBJ2-1, with 11 bases that match TRBD1. The CDR3 runs to 15 residues. V lost 4 bases, J lost 2 bases, and 2 bases stayed unmatched. The germline V gene has CDR1 SGHRS and CDR2 YFSETQ. The CDR3 is CASSPGQGAYNEQFF. The CDR3 bases are TGCGCCAGCAGCCCGGGACAGGGGGCCTACAATGAGCAGTTCTTC.

The chain has TRBV7-2 and TRBJ2-5, with 9 bases identical to TRBD1. After removal of 1 base from V and 1 base from J, the junction contained 4 bases not matched to a gene. This CDR3 is built from 16 residues. Germline V lookup: CDR1 SGHTA, CDR2 FQGNSA. As DNA, the CDR3 is TGTGCCAGCAGCTTAGTAGGGACAGGGTTCCAAGAGACCCAGTACTTC. Protein: CASSLVGTGFQETQYF.

This clone was recorded only once. The chain employs TRBV3-1 (or the pseudogene TRBV3-2) and TRBJ2-3, with 7 bases aligning to TRBD1. Germline CDR1 and CDR2: LGHDT and YNNKEL (reference sequence). The CDR3 extends over 16 amino acids. The V segment lost 3 bases and the J segment 0 bases; nucleotides outside the gene matches: 6. CDR3 DNA sequence: TGTGCCAGCAGCCATGGGGTCAGGGGGAGCACAGATACGCAGTATTTT. Protein sequence: CASSHGVRGSTDTQYF.

This chain uses TRBV9 with TRBJ2-1, with 9 bases that match TRBD2. The CDR3 contains 15 residues. Germline lookup yields CDR1 SGDLS and CDR2 YYNGEE. V dropped 2 bases and J dropped 9; count of bases not matched to a gene: 9. The CDR3 bases are TGTGCCAGCAGCGTTAGCGGGGGTGATTTTGTTGAGCAGTTCTTC. It yields the protein CASSVSGGDFVEQFF.

The CDR3 spells CSVGQTSSYEQYF. CDR3 DNA sequence: TGCAGCGTTGGCCAAACGAGCTCCTACGAGCAGTACTTC. The chain uses TRBV29-1 and TRBJ2-7; D remains ambiguous. The CDR3 consists of 13 residues. V was trimmed by 4 bases and J by 0 bases, leaving 10 bases between them. CDR1 is SQVTM and CDR2 is ANQGSEA in the germline V gene.

V is TRBV4-2 and J is TRBJ1-2, with 7 bases identical to TRBD1. Looked up from germline, CDR1 is LGHNA and CDR2 is YNFKEQ. V shed 1 base and J 3 bases; nucleotides not matched to a gene: 2. The CDR3 is 14 residues long. The CDR3 here is CASSQAGTDYGYTF. The DNA of the CDR3 is TGTGCCAGCAGCCAAGCAGGGACAGACTATGGCTACACCTTC.

The V and J genes are TRBV11-1 and TRBJ2-7, with a weak D call TRBD2 (6 bases). Germline V gene sequence: CDR1 SGHAT, CDR2 FQDESV (reference sequence). The germline V and J ends were trimmed by 2 bases and 11 bases, with 16 bases remaining between them. The length of the CDR3 is 13 residues. Written as DNA, the CDR3 is TGTGCCAGCAGCTTACAGGAGGGCCTAGCCAAGTACTTC. It is translated as CASSLQEGLAKYF. The full variable domain, rest sourced from reference TRBV11-1 and TRBJ2-7, is EAEVAQSPRYKITEKSQAVAFWCDPISGHATLYWYRQILGQGPELLVQFQDESVVDDSQLPKDRFSAERLKGVDSTLKIQPAELGDSAMYLCASSLQEGLAKYFGPGTRLTVT.

The rearrangement uses TRBV6-2 or TRBV6-3 and TRBJ1-6; TRBD1 agrees at 7 bases. Germline V gives CDR1 MNHEY, CDR2 SVGEGT. Germline trimming cut 6 bases from V and 5 bases from J; bases unmatched to any gene: 1. The CDR3 is 13 residues long. CDR3 region: CASSDRDNSPLHF. The DNA for the CDR3 is TGTGCCAGCAGCGACAGGGATAATTCACCCCTCCACTTT.

This clone was found a few times. V gene TRBV2 combines with J gene TRBJ2-3; 9 nucleotides agree with TRBD1. Germline CDR1 is SNHLY and CDR2 is FYNNEI. The V segment lost 4 bases and the J segment 3 bases; nucleotides outside the gene matches: 11. The CDR3 runs to 17 residues. CDR3 sequence reads: CASSAEGTGRGTDTQYF. The CDR3 DNA reads as TGTGCCAGCAGTGCGGAGGGGACAGGGAGGGGAACAGATACGCAGTATTTT.

The V gene is TRBV5-6, the J gene TRBJ2-6, with 10 nucleotides matching TRBD1. Germline V gives CDR1 SGHDT, CDR2 YYEEEE. The trim removed 4 bases at V and 0 bases at J, leaving 7 bases unmatched. The CDR3 contains 18 residues. The CDR3 DNA is TGTGCCAGCAGCAGGGGGACAGGGGTCAACTCTGGGGCCAACGTCCTGACTTTC. As protein: CASSRGTGVNSGANVLTF.

The chain has TRBV7-9 and TRBJ2-3; D gene ambiguous. Germline V gene sequence: CDR1 SEHNR, CDR2 FQNEAQ (reference sequence). V gave up 2 bases and J gave up 2 bases, with 11 bases separating them. The CDR3 totals 15 residues. Written as DNA, the CDR3 is TGTGCCAGCAGCTTATCCGCATTGGCCACAGATACGCAGTATTTT. Residues: CASSLSALATDTQYF.

The J gene is TRBJ2-7, the V gene TRBV6-2 or TRBV6-3, with D perhaps TRBD1 (6 bases). The length of the CDR3 is 13 residues. The V and J ends lost 5 bases and 2 bases respectively, with 10 bases between them. CDR1 and CDR2 from the germline V gene are MNHEY and SVGEGT. The CDR3 spells CASSVQGTYEQYF. Written as DNA, the CDR3 is TGTGCCAGCAGTGTACAGGGTACCTACGAGCAGTACTTC.

The chain combines TRBV3-1 (or the pseudogene TRBV3-2) with TRBJ2-1; TRBD2 agrees at 9 bases. Trimming at V came to 1 base and at J to 0 bases, leaving 7 bases not matched to a gene. The CDR3 has 18 amino acids. The V gene's germline CDR1 is LGHDT and CDR2 YNNKEL (reference sequence). The CDR3 loop is CASSQGLAGLGSYNEQFF. CDR3 sequence (DNA): TGTGCCAGCAGCCAAGGGCTAGCGGGACTCGGCTCCTACAATGAGCAGTTCTTC.

The rearrangement links TRBV18 to TRBJ2-1; 10 bases line up with TRBD1. Germline CDR1 KGHSH, CDR2 LQKENI. CDR3 length equals 14 residues. V dropped 5 bases and J dropped 9; count of bases not matched to a gene: 7. The CDR3 sequence: CASSSGQGLGEQFF. The DNA for the CDR3 is TGTGCCAGCTCATCGGGACAGGGGTTGGGTGAGCAGTTCTTC. Supplemented by reference TRBV18 and TRBJ2-1, the full variable domain reads NAGVMQNPRHLVRRRGQEARLRCSPMKGHSHVYWYRQLPEEGLKFMVYLQKENIIDESGMPKERFSAEFPKEGPSILRIQQVVRGDSAAYFCASSSGQGLGEQFFGPGTRLTVL.

The V and J genes are TRBV6-5 and TRBJ1-2; tentatively, D is TRBD1 (5 bases). The V end was cut by 2 bases, the J end by 2 bases, with 12 bases between. Germline V gene sequence: CDR1 MNHEY, CDR2 SVGAGI. The CDR3 has 15 amino acids. The CDR3: CASSYAEGLNYGYTF. CDR3 bases: TGTGCCAGCAGTTACGCGGAGGGGCTGAACTATGGCTACACCTTC.

The V call is TRBV5-1, the J call TRBJ2-2; 10 bases are shared with TRBD2. The J segment lost 10 bases and the V segment lost 6 bases, leaving 9 bases of the junction unmatched. The germline CDR1 and CDR2 sequences are SGHRS and YFSETQ. The CDR3 totals 14 residues. The CDR3: CASTHLAGVVELFF. DNA of the CDR3: TGCGCCAGCACCCACCTAGCGGGGGTTGTGGAGCTGTTTTTT.

The genes are TRBV11-3 and TRBJ2-2, with TRBD2 matching 13 bases. CDR1 is SGHNT and CDR2 is YENEEA in the germline V gene. This CDR3 is 17 amino acids long. Trimming cost V 5 bases and J 7 bases; bases outside gene matches: 10. The chain's CDR3 is CASSPTSGGATGGELFF. The CDR3 bases are TGTGCCAGCAGCCCAACTAGCGGGGGGGCCACCGGCGGGGAGCTGTTTTTT.

The chain uses TRBV4-2 and TRBJ2-3; 8 bases match TRBD2. The CDR3 has 17 residues. Per germline, CDR1 LGHNA and CDR2 YNFKEQ. J gave up 3 bases and V 0 bases, and 8 bases lay outside the gene matches. The DNA of the CDR3 is TGTGCCAGCAGCCAAGATGGGGCTAGCGGGCATACAGATACGCAGTATTTT. Encoded protein: CASSQDGASGHTDTQYF.

The chain uses TRBV2 and TRBJ1-4, with a weak D call TRBD1 (6 bases). Between the trimmed V and J ends, which lost 2 bases and 7 bases, there was a span of 11 bases. The CDR3 is 14 residues long. The germline V gene has CDR1 SNHLY and CDR2 FYNNEI. In nucleotides, the CDR3 is TGTGCCAGCAGTGAACAGGGGAGAAGTGAAAAACTGTTTTTT. This encodes CASSEQGRSEKLFF. The variable domain in full, completed from reference TRBV2 and TRBJ1-4, reads EPEVTQTPSHQVTQMGQEVILRCVPISNHLYFYWYRQILGQKVEFLVSFYNNEISEKSEIFDDQFSVERPDGSNFTLKIRSTKLEDSAMYFCASSEQGRSEKLFFGSGTQLSVL.